This T cell receptor (beta chain) was sequenced in a study of T cell changes during pregnancy in multiple sclerosis. Trimming cost V 3 bases and J 7 bases; bases outside gene matches: 4. Per germline, CDR1 KGHSH and CDR2 LQKENI. The CDR3 spans 15 residues. Profiling relied on immunoSEQ multiplex PCR, and the TCRdb table lists in-frame clones only, not all of them. The profile shows nearly 60,000 clones, 91% of them singletons. The chain combines TRBV18 with TRBJ2-1; TRBD2 matches 12 bases. Material: CD4+ T cells from peripheral blood mononuclear cells, obtained after pregnancy. The clonotype originates from a female donor in good health, enrolled as a control in a pregnancy study. The CDR3 DNA sequence: TGTGCCAGCTCACCCGCTAGCGGGGGGGCTAATGAGCAGTTCTTC. It yields the protein CASSPASGGANEQFF.